The entry below describes one T cell receptor beta chain. This entry is derived from a study of T cell changes during pregnancy in multiple sclerosis. Generated by immunoSEQ multiplex PCR, the TCRdb table keeps only in-frame clones and is missing some. The sample contains approximately 41,000 clones, approximately 94% of which appear only once. The sample here was CD4+ T cells from peripheral blood mononuclear cells, taken in the second trimester of pregnancy. The sequence was collected from a female donor with multiple sclerosis, enrolled in a pregnancy study.

Here the CDR3 reads CASSAGQGIRETQYF. DNA for the CDR3: TGCGCCAGCAGTGCCGGACAGGGGATTAGGGAGACCCAGTACTTC. V is TRBV10-1 and J is TRBJ2-5; TRBD1 matches 9 bases. Germline CDR1 reads WNHNN; CDR2 reads SYGVQD (reference sequence). V lost 4 bases, J lost 5 bases, and 8 bases stayed unmatched. The CDR3 has 15 amino acids.